Shown below are 18 T cell receptor beta chains from a single sample sequenced in a study of radiation and T cells in renal cell carcinoma. Method: immunoSEQ multiplex PCR; TCRdb's copy keeps in-frame clones and lacks some. Of just over 95,000 clones detected, 65% to 90% appear once; the ten largest clones hold over 6%. Described time point: baseline pretreatment blood. Treatment in this sample: 15 Gy SBRT to primary tumor, nephrectomy 4 weeks later. The sequenced sample was blood, obtained from a patient whose treatment included radiotherapy and nephrectomy. The receptors come from a man aged 50 to 60 with renal cell carcinoma.

This clone has a single count. This chain joins TRBV5-1 and TRBJ1-4, with D uncertain. Germline-derived CDR1 and CDR2 are SGHRS and YFSETQ. The CDR3 length is 15 residues. V dropped 2 bases and J dropped 5 bases, with 13 bases sitting between them. The CDR3 nucleotides are TGCGCCAGCAGCTTCCGATCCTCGGTAAATGAAAAACTGTTTTTT. Encoded protein: CASSFRSSVNEKLFF.

The chain is built from TRBV10-1 and TRBJ2-7; D ambiguous. Between the trimmed V and J ends, which lost 0 bases and 1 base, there was a span of 7 bases. CDR1 and CDR2 (germline): WNHNN, SYGVQD (reference sequence). The CDR3 is made up of 14 amino acids. The CDR3 spells CASSESKASYEQYF. CDR3 DNA sequence: TGCGCCAGCAGTGAGTCAAAGGCGTCCTACGAGCAGTACTTC.

The chain uses TRBV27 and TRBJ2-1, with D possibly TRBD2 on 6 matching bases. The CDR3 consists of 14 residues. Deletions cut 5 bases from V and 2 bases from J, with 10 bases between. CDR1 and CDR2 (germline): MNHEY, SMNVEV (reference sequence). The CDR3 DNA follows: TGTGCCAGCAGTCTTACGGGGGCCTACAATGAGCAGTTCTTC. Protein: CASSLTGAYNEQFF.

This clone was seen only a few times. The chain combines TRBV2 with TRBJ2-1; 8 nucleotides match TRBD2. J lost 8 bases, V lost 1 base, and 10 bases had no gene match. Per germline, CDR1 SNHLY and CDR2 FYNNEI. The CDR3 contains 16 residues. CDR3 in amino acids: CASSEGGTSVSHEQFF. DNA of the CDR3: TGTGCCAGCAGTGAAGGGGGGACTAGTGTTAGCCATGAGCAGTTCTTC.

This clone has a single count. The chain is built from TRBV30 and TRBJ1-3, with unresolved D. Trimming stripped 2 bases from V and 0 bases from J, with 5 bases between. Per the germline V gene, CDR1 is GTSNPN and CDR2 is SVGIG (reference sequence). The CDR3 has 13 residues. CDR3 loop: CAWSFVSGNTIYF. Written as DNA, the CDR3 is TGTGCCTGGAGTTTCGTCTCTGGAAACACCATATATTTT. Full variable domain (remainder filled in from reference TRBV30 and TRBJ1-3): SQTIHQWPATLVQPVGSPLSLECTVEGTSNPNLYWYRQAAGRGLQLLFYSVGIGQISSEVPQNLSASRPQDRQFILSSKKLLLSDSGFYLCAWSFVSGNTIYFGEGSWLTVV.

This rearrangement joins TRBV5-1 to TRBJ1-1, with a possible D match to TRBD1 (5 bases). The CDR3 sequence is 14 residues long. V lost 3 bases and J 0 bases, leaving 9 bases between the germline ends. Germline assignment: CDR1 SGHRS and CDR2 YFSETQ. The chain's CDR3 is CASSSLGLNTEAFF. The DNA of the CDR3 is TGCGCCAGCAGCTCCCTGGGGCTGAACACTGAAGCTTTCTTT.

CDR3 DNA sequence: TGTGCCAGTAGCGGTACTAGCGGGAGTGTTAATGAGCAGTTCTTC. Protein sequence: CASSGTSGSVNEQFF. This chain connects TRBV19 to TRBJ2-1; 11 nucleotides line up with TRBD2. Looked up from germline, CDR1 is LNHDA and CDR2 is SQIVND (reference sequence). The CDR3 has 15 residues. After removal of 6 bases from V and 7 bases from J, the junction contained 8 bases not matched to a gene.

The chain couples TRBV19 to TRBJ1-6; tentative D call: TRBD1 (6 bases). This CDR3 is built from 16 residues. Germline V gives CDR1 LNHDA, CDR2 SQIVND (reference sequence). V was pared by 9 bases and J by 8 bases, with 23 bases between. CDR3 DNA sequence: TGTGCCAGCTCCAATACCAATAGGGGGACGGATTCACCCCTCCACTTT. It yields the protein CASSNTNRGTDSPLHF.

This chain uses TRBV27 with TRBJ1-2, with 7 bases identical to TRBD1. The junction had 13 bases not matched to a gene; V was cut back by 6 bases and J by 9 bases. The CDR3 spans 14 residues. In germline, CDR1 is MNHEY, CDR2 SMNVEV (reference sequence). The CDR3 region has the DNA TGTGCCAGCAGCGATCGGGACAGCTCGCCCCGCTACACCTTC. This translates into CASSDRDSSPRYTF.

J is TRBJ1-5 and V is TRBV5-1; the D is unclear. V was clipped by 4 bases and J by 2 bases, with 10 bases between them. CDR1 is SGHRS and CDR2 is YFSETQ in the germline V gene. The CDR3 is 14 residues long. The CDR3 loop reads CASSPGERNQPQHF. Here the CDR3 DNA reads TGCGCCAGCAGCCCCGGTGAGCGCAATCAGCCCCAGCATTTT.

This chain uses TRBV29-1 with TRBJ2-7; the match to TRBD2 covers 10 bases. J was trimmed by 3 bases and V by 8 bases; bases with no gene match: 16. Germline V gives CDR1 SQVTM, CDR2 ANQGSEA. CDR3 length: 16 amino acids. In DNA form, the CDR3 reads TGCAGCCCACTGAGTACGGGACTAGCGCTATTCTACGAGCAGTACTTC. Translating it yields CSPLSTGLALFYEQYF.

This clone was seen more than once but under ten times. CDR3 sequence reads: CASSPGRYGYTF. CDR3 nucleotide sequence: TGTGCCAGCAGCCCCGGACGATATGGCTACACCTTC. The chain links TRBV14 to TRBJ1-2; D not resolved. The V end was cut by 4 bases, the J end by 5 bases, with 8 bases between. The CDR3 consists of 12 residues. Germline V gene lookup returns CDR1 SGHDN and CDR2 FVKESK.

V gene TRBV5-1 combines with J gene TRBJ1-2; D not certain. Germline V gives CDR1 SGHRS, CDR2 YFSETQ. Trimming removed 0 bases from V and 8 bases from J, with 11 bases in between. The length of the CDR3 is 13 residues. CDR3 residues: CASSLGEADGYTF. DNA for the CDR3: TGCGCCAGCAGCTTGGGGGAGGCGGACGGCTACACCTTC.

V gene TRBV5-4 combines with J gene TRBJ2-2, with 8 bases aligning to TRBD1. V lost 0 bases to trimming and J lost 6 bases; unmatched junction nucleotides: 7. The CDR3 is 16 residues long. Germline V gene lookup returns CDR1 SGHNT and CDR2 YYREEE (reference sequence). In nucleotides, the CDR3 is TGTGCCAGCAGCTTGGTGCAGGGGGCAGGGGCCGGGGAGCTGTTTTTT. Translating it yields CASSLVQGAGAGELFF.

This clone came up once. This chain connects TRBV28 to TRBJ1-1; D gene ambiguous. The CDR3 is made up of 14 amino acids. Trimming cost V 2 bases and J 1 base, with 8 bases left between them. Germline lookup yields CDR1 MDHEN and CDR2 SYDVKM. CDR3 nucleotide sequence: TGTGCCAGCAGTTTAAGCCAGGAGAACACTGAAGCTTTCTTT. It encodes CASSLSQENTEAFF.

The V gene is TRBV28, the J gene TRBJ2-1, with no clear D. The germline V gene has CDR1 MDHEN and CDR2 SYDVKM. CDR3 length: 12 amino acids. The V gene lost 5 bases and the J gene lost 11 bases, with 13 bases spanning the gap. CDR3 nucleotides: TGTGCCAGCAGTCAGGTGGGCCAGAAGCAGTTCTTC. It codes for CASSQVGQKQFF.

CDR3 DNA: TGTGCCAGCTTACGGTTATCCTACGAGCAGTACTTC. Protein product: CASLRLSYEQYF. The rearrangement uses TRBV5-8 and TRBJ2-7; no reliable D call. The CDR3 length is 12 residues. Trimming removed 7 bases from V and 1 base from J, with 9 bases in between. Germline CDR1 and CDR2: SGHTS and YDEGEE.

This chain uses TRBV15 with TRBJ2-1; D possibly corresponds to TRBD1 (5 bases). Germline CDR1 is LNHNV and CDR2 is YYDKDF (reference sequence). Trimming took 0 bases from V and 8 from J, leaving 14 bases between them. The CDR3 extends over 15 amino acids. The CDR3 nucleotides read TGTGCCACCAGCAGAGATTGGGTAGGGGTGGATGAGCAGTTCTTC. Translating it yields CATSRDWVGVDEQFF.